The rows below give T cell receptor beta chains drawn from one sample of a study of shared T cell receptors in the human thymus. Using immunoSEQ multiplex PCR, the repertoire was profiled, and TCRdb retains in-frame clones only, with some absent. The sample has 700,000 to 750,000 clones, 80% to 90% seen once. The sample was also linked to a second study, of human thymus T cells.

Sample: thymocytes. These receptors were taken from a girl in the first two years of life with a congenital heart defect. CDR3s include the opening cysteine and the closing phenylalanine or tryptophan. Each record gives: J gene, CDR3 length, D gene, clone size, V gene, CDR3 DNA, CDR3 protein. D genes are given only for firm matches. Not all rows give a size; the values are once, few, many and, for expanded clones, a class.

j_gene: TRBJ1-6; len: 16; d_gene: TRBD1; abundance: .; v_gene: TRBV30; CDR3nt: TGTGCCTGGAGTGGGGGACAGGGAGTTCGAATTTTGGCCCTCCACTTT; CDR3aa: CAWSGGQGVRILALHF
j_gene: TRBJ1-1; len: 15; d_gene: TRBD1; abundance: .; v_gene: TRBV29-1; CDR3nt: TGCAGCGTCTCCCAGGGACAGGGTGTCAACACTGAAGCTTTCTTT; CDR3aa: CSVSQGQGVNTEAFF
j_gene: TRBJ1-2; len: 14; d_gene: .; abundance: few; v_gene: TRBV7-2; CDR3nt: TGTGCCAGCAGTAGAGCTGACGGGAACTATGGCTACACCTTC; CDR3aa: CASSRADGNYGYTF
j_gene: TRBJ1-2; len: 15; d_gene: TRBD1; abundance: .; v_gene: TRBV7-9; CDR3nt: TGTGCCAGCAGCCTTACCCAAGGACAGGGGGCTGGCTACACCTTC; CDR3aa: CASSLTQGQGAGYTF
j_gene: TRBJ1-1; len: 12; d_gene: .; abundance: .; v_gene: TRBV29-1; CDR3nt: TGCAGCGTTGACCTACCGACAGCTGAAGCTTTCTTT; CDR3aa: CSVDLPTAEAFF
j_gene: TRBJ1-5; len: 13; d_gene: .; abundance: .; v_gene: TRBV6-4; CDR3nt: TGTGCCAGCAGTTTACAGGAGAATCAGCCCCAGCATTTT; CDR3aa: CASSLQENQPQHF
j_gene: TRBJ1-1; len: 18; d_gene: TRBD1; abundance: .; v_gene: TRBV14; CDR3nt: TGTGCCAGCAGCCAGACAAGGGGACAGGGGGCCTCCAACACTGAAGCTTTCTTT; CDR3aa: CASSQTRGQGASNTEAFF
j_gene: TRBJ1-4; len: 13; d_gene: .; abundance: .; v_gene: TRBV28; CDR3nt: TGTGCCAGCAGCCCCGGGTCCTTGGGAAAACTGTTTTTT; CDR3aa: CASSPGSLGKLFF
j_gene: TRBJ1-2; len: 14; d_gene: .; abundance: .; v_gene: TRBV13; CDR3nt: TGTGCCAGCAGCTTGTCAGGGATTACCAATGGCTACACCTTC; CDR3aa: CASSLSGITNGYTF
j_gene: TRBJ1-1; len: 17; d_gene: .; abundance: few; v_gene: TRBV7-2; CDR3nt: TGTGCCAGCAGCTTAGTCCCACAGGACAGAGTGAACACTGAAGCTTTCTTT; CDR3aa: CASSLVPQDRVNTEAFF
j_gene: TRBJ1-1; len: 16; d_gene: .; abundance: .; v_gene: TRBV7-2; CDR3nt: TGTGCCAGCAGCTTAGCCCCGGACAGACCGAACACTGAAGCTTTCTTT; CDR3aa: CASSLAPDRPNTEAFF
j_gene: TRBJ2-1; len: 17; d_gene: .; abundance: .; v_gene: TRBV2; CDR3nt: TGTGCCAGCAGTGAAAGACGACTCATAAAACTTAACAATGAGCAGTTCTTC; CDR3aa: CASSERRLIKLNNEQFF
j_gene: TRBJ2-1; len: 20; d_gene: .; abundance: .; v_gene: TRBV9; CDR3nt: TGTGCCAGCAGCCCTAAGAGAGGGCAGGATAAGGGTGAGTCCTACAATGAGCAGTTCTTC; CDR3aa: CASSPKRGQDKGESYNEQFF
j_gene: TRBJ1-5; len: 13; d_gene: .; abundance: .; v_gene: TRBV19; CDR3nt: TGTGCCAGCACGGGACACTTAAATCAGCCCCAGCATTTT; CDR3aa: CASTGHLNQPQHF
j_gene: TRBJ1-1; len: 13; d_gene: .; abundance: once; v_gene: TRBV28; CDR3nt: TGTGCCAGCAGCCCTGGGGGGGGCTCTGAAGCTTTCTTT; CDR3aa: CASSPGGGSEAFF
j_gene: TRBJ1-2; len: 13; d_gene: TRBD1; abundance: .; v_gene: TRBV4-2; CDR3nt: TGTGCCAGCAGCCAAGTGGACAGGGCCGGCTACACCTTC; CDR3aa: CASSQVDRAGYTF
j_gene: TRBJ1-1; len: 13; d_gene: .; abundance: .; v_gene: TRBV5-4; CDR3nt: TGTGCCAGCAGCTTCGGGGTTACCACTGAAGCTTTCTTT; CDR3aa: CASSFGVTTEAFF
j_gene: TRBJ1-1; len: 13; d_gene: TRBD1; abundance: .; v_gene: TRBV6-5; CDR3nt: TGTGCCAGCAGTACAGGGGGGAACACTGAAGCTTTCTTT; CDR3aa: CASSTGGNTEAFF
j_gene: TRBJ1-1; len: 14; d_gene: .; abundance: few; v_gene: TRBV6-5; CDR3nt: TGTGCCAGCAGTTACAGAAGAGGGGGCACTGAAGCTTTCTTT; CDR3aa: CASSYRRGGTEAFF
j_gene: TRBJ1-2; len: 18; d_gene: .; abundance: .; v_gene: TRBV30; CDR3nt: TGTGCCTGGACTACGGTGTGGGACAACGAGAGGGTTTTTTATGGCTACACCTTC; CDR3aa: CAWTTVWDNERVFYGYTF
j_gene: TRBJ2-7; len: 14; d_gene: TRBD1; abundance: .; v_gene: TRBV19; CDR3nt: TGTGCCAGCGGGACCGGGGACAGGGTCTACGAGCAGTACTTC; CDR3aa: CASGTGDRVYEQYF
j_gene: TRBJ2-5; len: 11; d_gene: .; abundance: .; v_gene: TRBV28; CDR3nt: TGTGCCAGCGCTTACCTAAAGACCCAGTACTTC; CDR3aa: CASAYLKTQYF
j_gene: TRBJ1-2; len: 14; d_gene: TRBD1; abundance: .; v_gene: TRBV19; CDR3nt: TGTGCCAGTAGTATAGACTGGGACAGGGGCCGCTACACCTTC; CDR3aa: CASSIDWDRGRYTF
j_gene: TRBJ2-3; len: 17; d_gene: .; abundance: .; v_gene: TRBV6-1; CDR3nt: TGTGCCAGCAGTGAAGCGAGGGCAGAACGGCGGCCAGGTACGCAGTATTTT; CDR3aa: CASSEARAERRPGTQYF
j_gene: TRBJ1-1; len: 15; d_gene: .; abundance: .; v_gene: TRBV5-5; CDR3nt: TGTGCCAGCAGCCAGGAAGGGGAGGGGAACACTGAAGCTTTCTTT; CDR3aa: CASSQEGEGNTEAFF
j_gene: TRBJ2-1; len: 17; d_gene: .; abundance: .; v_gene: TRBV7-7; CDR3nt: TGTGCCAGCAGCTTCTCACATCCGGGGAGCTCCTACAATGAGCAGTTCTTC; CDR3aa: CASSFSHPGSSYNEQFF
j_gene: TRBJ1-5; len: 15; d_gene: .; abundance: .; v_gene: TRBV5-5; CDR3nt: TGTGCCAGCAGCTTGGGAGGGCAGGTCAGTCAGCCCCAGCATTTT; CDR3aa: CASSLGGQVSQPQHF
j_gene: TRBJ1-4; len: 19; d_gene: .; abundance: .; v_gene: TRBV28; CDR3nt: TGTGCCAGCAGTTTATGCGGGGGTAGGGGAGAGCTAACTAATGAAAAACTGTTTTTT; CDR3aa: CASSLCGGRGELTNEKLFF
j_gene: TRBJ1-1; len: 15; d_gene: .; abundance: .; v_gene: TRBV7-8; CDR3nt: TGTGCCAGCAGCTTACAGGGGTTGGTGAACACTGAAGCTTTCTTT; CDR3aa: CASSLQGLVNTEAFF
j_gene: TRBJ1-2; len: 14; d_gene: .; abundance: .; v_gene: TRBV6-5; CDR3nt: TGTGCCAGCAGTTACCTACAGGGAAACTATGGCTACACCTTC; CDR3aa: CASSYLQGNYGYTF
j_gene: TRBJ2-7; len: 16; d_gene: TRBD2; abundance: once; v_gene: TRBV5-1; CDR3nt: TGCGCCAGCAGCTTGCACGGACTAGCGGGAACTTACGAGCAGTACTTC; CDR3aa: CASSLHGLAGTYEQYF
j_gene: TRBJ1-1; len: 15; d_gene: TRBD1; abundance: .; v_gene: TRBV4-1; CDR3nt: TGCGCCAGCAGCCAGGGACAGAACGCGAACACTGAAGCTTTCTTT; CDR3aa: CASSQGQNANTEAFF
j_gene: TRBJ2-3; len: 15; d_gene: .; abundance: few; v_gene: TRBV4-3; CDR3nt: TGCGCCAGCAGCCAAGAATGTCAGAACACAGATACGCAGTATTTT; CDR3aa: CASSQECQNTDTQYF
j_gene: TRBJ2-7; len: 14; d_gene: TRBD1; abundance: .; v_gene: TRBV25-1; CDR3nt: TGTGCCAGCAGTGAATCAGGGGGCCTCTACGAGCAGTACTTC; CDR3aa: CASSESGGLYEQYF
j_gene: TRBJ2-7; len: 12; d_gene: TRBD2; abundance: .; v_gene: TRBV5-4; CDR3nt: TGTGCCAGCAGCTCTCGGGGGGACGAGCAGTACTTC; CDR3aa: CASSSRGDEQYF
j_gene: TRBJ1-5; len: 13; d_gene: .; abundance: .; v_gene: TRBV11-3; CDR3nt: TGTGCCAGCGAGGTTCTAAGCAATCAGCCCCAGCATTTT; CDR3aa: CASEVLSNQPQHF